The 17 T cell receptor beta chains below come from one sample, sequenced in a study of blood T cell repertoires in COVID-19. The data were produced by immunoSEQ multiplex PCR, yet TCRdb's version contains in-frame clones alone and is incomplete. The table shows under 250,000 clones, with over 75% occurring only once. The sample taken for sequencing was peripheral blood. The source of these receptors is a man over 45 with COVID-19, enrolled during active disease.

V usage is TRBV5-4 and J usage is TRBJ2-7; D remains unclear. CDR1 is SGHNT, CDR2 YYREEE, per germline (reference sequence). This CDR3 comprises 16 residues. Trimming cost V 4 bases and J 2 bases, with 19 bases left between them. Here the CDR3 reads CASSADTGSSTYEQYF. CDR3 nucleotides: TGTGCCAGCAGCGCCGATACCGGGTCATCAACCTACGAGCAGTACTTC.

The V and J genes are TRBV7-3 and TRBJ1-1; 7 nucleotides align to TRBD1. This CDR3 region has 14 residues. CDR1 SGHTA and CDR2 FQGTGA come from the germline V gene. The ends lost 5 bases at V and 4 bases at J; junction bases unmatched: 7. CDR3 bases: TGTGCCAGCAGCAGAACAGGGGATGGCACTGAAGCTTTCTTT. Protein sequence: CASSRTGDGTEAFF.

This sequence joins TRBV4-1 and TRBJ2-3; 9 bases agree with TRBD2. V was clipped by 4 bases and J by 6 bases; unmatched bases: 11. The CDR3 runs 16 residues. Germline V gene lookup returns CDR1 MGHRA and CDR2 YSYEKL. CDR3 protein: CASSRGTSLGGDTQYF. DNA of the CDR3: TGCGCCAGCAGCCGTGGGACTAGCTTAGGGGGGGATACGCAGTATTTT.

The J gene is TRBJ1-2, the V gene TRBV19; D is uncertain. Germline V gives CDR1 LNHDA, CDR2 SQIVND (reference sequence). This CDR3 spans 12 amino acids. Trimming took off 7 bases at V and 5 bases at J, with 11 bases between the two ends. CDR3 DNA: TGTGCCAGTACCCTCTGGCCATATGGCTACACCTTC. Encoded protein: CASTLWPYGYTF.

The CDR3 DNA reads TGCGCCAGCAGCCAGAGCGGGGGCCACGAGCAGTACTTC. Its translation is CASSQSGGHEQYF. The rearrangement uses TRBV4-1 and TRBJ2-7; 8 nucleotides agree with TRBD2. The J segment lost 5 bases and the V segment lost 3 bases, leaving 3 bases of the junction unmatched. CDR3 size: 13 residues. The germline V gene has CDR1 MGHRA and CDR2 YSYEKL.

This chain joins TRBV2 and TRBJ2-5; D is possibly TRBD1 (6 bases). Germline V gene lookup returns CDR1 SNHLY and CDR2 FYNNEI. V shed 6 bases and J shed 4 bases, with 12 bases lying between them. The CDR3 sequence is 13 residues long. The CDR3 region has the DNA TGTGCCAGCAGAGCGGACAGAGTAGAGACCCAGTACTTC. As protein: CASRADRVETQYF. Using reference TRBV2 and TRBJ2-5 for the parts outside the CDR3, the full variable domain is EPEVTQTPSHQVTQMGQEVILRCVPISNHLYFYWYRQILGQKVEFLVSFYNNEISEKSEIFDDQFSVERPDGSNFTLKIRSTKLEDSAMYFCASRADRVETQYFGPGTRLLVL.

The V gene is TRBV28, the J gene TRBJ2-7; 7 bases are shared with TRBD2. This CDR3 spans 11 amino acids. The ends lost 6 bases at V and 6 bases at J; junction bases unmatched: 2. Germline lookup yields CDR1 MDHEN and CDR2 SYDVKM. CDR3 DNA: TGTGCCAGCAGGGCTAGCGGCGAGCAGTACTTC. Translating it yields CASRASGEQYF.

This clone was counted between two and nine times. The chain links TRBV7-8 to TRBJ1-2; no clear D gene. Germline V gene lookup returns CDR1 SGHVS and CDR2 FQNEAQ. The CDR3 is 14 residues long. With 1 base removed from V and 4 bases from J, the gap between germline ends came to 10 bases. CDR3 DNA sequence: TGTGCCAGCAGCTTAGGGGCAGCAACCTATGGCTACACCTTC. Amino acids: CASSLGAATYGYTF.

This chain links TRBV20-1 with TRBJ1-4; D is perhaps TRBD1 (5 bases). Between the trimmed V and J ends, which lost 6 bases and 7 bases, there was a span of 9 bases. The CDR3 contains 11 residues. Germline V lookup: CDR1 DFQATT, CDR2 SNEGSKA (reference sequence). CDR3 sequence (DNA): TGCAGTGCGTTGGGGGGTGAAAAACTGTTTTTT. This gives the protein CSALGGEKLFF.

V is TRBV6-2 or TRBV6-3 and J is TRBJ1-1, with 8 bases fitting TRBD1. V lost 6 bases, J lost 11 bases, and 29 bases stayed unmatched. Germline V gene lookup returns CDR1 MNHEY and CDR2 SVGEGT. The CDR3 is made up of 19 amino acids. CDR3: CASSQPYPIGQGFSWWAFF. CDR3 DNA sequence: TGTGCCAGCAGCCAACCATACCCCATCGGACAGGGTTTCAGTTGGTGGGCTTTCTTT.

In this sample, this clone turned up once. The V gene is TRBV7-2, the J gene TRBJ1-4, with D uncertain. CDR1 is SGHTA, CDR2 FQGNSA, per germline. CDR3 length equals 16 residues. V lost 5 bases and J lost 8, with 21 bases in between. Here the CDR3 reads CASSESTGMGYEKLFF. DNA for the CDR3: TGTGCCAGCAGCGAAAGTACGGGAATGGGGTACGAAAAACTGTTTTTT.

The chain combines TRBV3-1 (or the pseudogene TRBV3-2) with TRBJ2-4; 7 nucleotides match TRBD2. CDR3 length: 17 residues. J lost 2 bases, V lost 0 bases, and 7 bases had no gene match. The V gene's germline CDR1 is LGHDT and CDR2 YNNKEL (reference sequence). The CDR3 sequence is CASSQDPGGGTKNIQYF. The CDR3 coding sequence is TGTGCCAGCAGCCAAGATCCGGGCGGGGGAACCAAAAACATTCAGTACTTC.

The CDR3 sequence: CASKREGGYDQPQHF. The CDR3 DNA reads TGCGCCAGCAAGCGCGAAGGGGGCTATGATCAGCCCCAGCATTTT. V is TRBV5-1 and J is TRBJ1-5; 7 nucleotides align to TRBD1. CDR1 SGHRS and CDR2 YFSETQ come from the germline V gene. V lost 6 bases, J lost 5 bases, and 11 bases stayed unmatched. This CDR3 comprises 15 residues.

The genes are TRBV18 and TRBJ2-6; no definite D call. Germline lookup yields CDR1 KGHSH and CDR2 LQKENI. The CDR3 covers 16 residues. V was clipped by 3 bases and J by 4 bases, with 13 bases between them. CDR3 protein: CASSPYGATGANVLTF. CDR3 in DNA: TGTGCCAGCTCACCCTATGGAGCTACCGGGGCCAACGTCCTGACTTTC.

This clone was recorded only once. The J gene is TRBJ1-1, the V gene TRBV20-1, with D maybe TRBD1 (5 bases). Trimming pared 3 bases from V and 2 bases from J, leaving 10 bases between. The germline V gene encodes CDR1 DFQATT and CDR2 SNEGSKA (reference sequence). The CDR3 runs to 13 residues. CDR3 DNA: TGCAGTGCTAGTCAGGGAACAAACACTGAAGCTTTCTTT. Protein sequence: CSASQGTNTEAFF.

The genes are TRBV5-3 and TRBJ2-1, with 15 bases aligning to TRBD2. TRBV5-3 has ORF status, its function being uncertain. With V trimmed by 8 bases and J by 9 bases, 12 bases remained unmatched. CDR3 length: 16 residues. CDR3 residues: CASNLGTSGGFFEQFF. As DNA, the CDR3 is TGTGCCAGTAACTTAGGGACTAGCGGGGGGTTTTTTGAGCAGTTCTTC.

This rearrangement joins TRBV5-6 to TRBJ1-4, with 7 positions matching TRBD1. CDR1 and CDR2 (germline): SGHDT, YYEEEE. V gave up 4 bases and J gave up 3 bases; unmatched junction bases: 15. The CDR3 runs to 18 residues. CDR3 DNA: TGTGCCAGCAGCGGGACAGTACTGGATGAGTTAGCTAATGAAAAACTGTTTTTT. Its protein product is CASSGTVLDELANEKLFF.